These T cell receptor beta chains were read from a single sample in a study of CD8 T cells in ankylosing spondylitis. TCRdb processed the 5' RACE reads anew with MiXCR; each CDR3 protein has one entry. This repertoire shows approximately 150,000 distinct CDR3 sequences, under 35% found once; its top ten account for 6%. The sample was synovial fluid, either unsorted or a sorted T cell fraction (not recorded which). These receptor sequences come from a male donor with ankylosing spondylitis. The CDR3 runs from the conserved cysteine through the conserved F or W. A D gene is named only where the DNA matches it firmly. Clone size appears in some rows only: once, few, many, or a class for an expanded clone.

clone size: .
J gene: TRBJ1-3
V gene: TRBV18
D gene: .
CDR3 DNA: TGTGCCAGCTCACCATTGCCTCGGAACAGCAACTCTGGAAACACCATATATTTT
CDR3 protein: CASSPLPRNSNSGNTIYF

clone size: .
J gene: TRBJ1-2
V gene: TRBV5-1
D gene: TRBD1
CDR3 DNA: TGCGCCAGCAGCTCCGCAGGGGGCTATGGCTACACCTTC
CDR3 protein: CASSSAGGYGYTF

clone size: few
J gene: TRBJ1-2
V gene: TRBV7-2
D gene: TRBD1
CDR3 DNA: TGTGCCAGCAGCTTAGTAGGGGGCGCCCGAGGCTACACCTTC
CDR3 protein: CASSLVGGARGYTF

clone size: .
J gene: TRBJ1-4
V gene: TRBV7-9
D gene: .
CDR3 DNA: TGTGCCAGCAGCCGCAGCCTCCACGGGCCTGAAAAACTGTTTTTT
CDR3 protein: CASSRSLHGPEKLFF

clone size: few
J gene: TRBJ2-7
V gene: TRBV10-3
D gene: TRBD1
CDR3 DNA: TGTGCCATTAGACAGGGGGGCTACGAGCAGTACTTC
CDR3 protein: CAIRQGGYEQYF

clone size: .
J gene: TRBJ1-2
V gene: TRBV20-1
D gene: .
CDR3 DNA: TGCAGTGCTAGGAAAAACAGGGAGGACTATGGCTACACCTTC
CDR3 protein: CSARKNREDYGYTF

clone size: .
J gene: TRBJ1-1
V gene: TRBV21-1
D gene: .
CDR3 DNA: TGTGCCCCTCCCACTCGGACAGGCGGCATATGCACTGAAGCTTTCTTT
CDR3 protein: CAPPTRTGGICTEAFF

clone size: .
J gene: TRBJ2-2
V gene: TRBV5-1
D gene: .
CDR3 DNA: .
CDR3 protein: CASSLSRNTGELFFF

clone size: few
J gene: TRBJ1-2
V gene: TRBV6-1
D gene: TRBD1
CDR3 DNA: TGTGCCAGCAGTGGAACAGGGGCGGGGAGCTATGGCTACACCTTC
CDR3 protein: CASSGTGAGSYGYTF

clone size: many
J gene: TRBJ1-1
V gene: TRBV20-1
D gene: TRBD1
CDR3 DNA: TGCAGTGCTAGTCGGGACAGGGAGGACACTGAAGCTTTCTTT
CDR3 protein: CSASRDREDTEAFF

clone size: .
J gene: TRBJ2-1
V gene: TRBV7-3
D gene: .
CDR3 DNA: TGTGCCAGCAGCAGTCAGGGGGGCGGGTACAATGAGCAGTTCTTC
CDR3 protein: CASSSQGGGYNEQFF

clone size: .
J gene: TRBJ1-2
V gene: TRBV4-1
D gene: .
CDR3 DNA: TGCGCCAGCAGCCAGGCGGGTGGGACTAACTATGGCTACACCTTC
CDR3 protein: CASSQAGGTNYGYTF

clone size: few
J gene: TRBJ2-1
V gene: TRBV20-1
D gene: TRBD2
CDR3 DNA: TGCAGTGCTATGAAGACTAGCGGGCAGAGTTCCCCGGATGAGCAGTTCTTC
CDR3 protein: CSAMKTSGQSSPDEQFF

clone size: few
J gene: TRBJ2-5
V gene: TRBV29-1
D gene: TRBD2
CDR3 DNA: TGCAGCGTTAGGGCGGGGGGGACCCAGTACTTC
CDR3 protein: CSVRAGGTQYF

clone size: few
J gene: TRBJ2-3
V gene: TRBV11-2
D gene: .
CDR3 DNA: TGTGCCAGCAGCTCTCCCACATTCAGCACAGATACGCAGTATTTT
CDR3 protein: CASSSPTFSTDTQYF

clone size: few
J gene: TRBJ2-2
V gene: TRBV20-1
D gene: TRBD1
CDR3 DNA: TGCAGTGTGGACAGGGGCACCGGGGAGCTGTTTTTT
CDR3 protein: CSVDRGTGELFF

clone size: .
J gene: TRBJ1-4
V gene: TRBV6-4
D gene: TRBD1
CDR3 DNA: TGTGCCAGCAGTGGGACAGCGGACAGGGGGCAGAATGAAAAACTGTTTTTT
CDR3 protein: CASSGTADRGQNEKLFF

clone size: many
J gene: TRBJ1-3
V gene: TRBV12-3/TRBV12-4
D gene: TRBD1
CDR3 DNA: TGTGCCAGCAGGGGGACAGGGTCTTTTGGAAACACCATATATTTT
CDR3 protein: CASRGTGSFGNTIYF

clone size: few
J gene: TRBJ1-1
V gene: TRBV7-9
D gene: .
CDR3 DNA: TGTGCCAGCAGCTTAGATGGGCGGGGGCGAGAGGCTTTCTTT
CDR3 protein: CASSLDGRGREAFF

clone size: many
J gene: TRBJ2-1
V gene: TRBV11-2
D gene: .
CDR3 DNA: TGTGCCAGCAGCCGACCGGGGACCCGCTCCTACAATGAGCAGTTCTTC
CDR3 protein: CASSRPGTRSYNEQFF

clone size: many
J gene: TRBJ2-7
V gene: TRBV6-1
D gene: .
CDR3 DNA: TGTGCCAGCAGTTTACTCCTCGAGCAGTACTTC
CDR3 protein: CASSLLLEQYF

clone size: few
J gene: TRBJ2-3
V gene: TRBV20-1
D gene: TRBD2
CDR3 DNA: TGCAGTGCTAGAAAAGCGGGGGGCACAGATACGCAGTATTTT
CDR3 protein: CSARKAGGTDTQYF

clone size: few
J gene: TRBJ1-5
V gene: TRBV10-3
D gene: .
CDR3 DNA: TGTGCCACCACGGGGGATGGCAATCAGCCCCAGCATTTT
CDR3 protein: CATTGDGNQPQHF

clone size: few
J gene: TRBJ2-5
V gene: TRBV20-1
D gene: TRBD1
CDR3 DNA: TGCAGTGCTAGCTCTGATAACAGGGGTCCTCGGGAGACCCAGTACTTC
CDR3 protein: CSASSDNRGPRETQYF

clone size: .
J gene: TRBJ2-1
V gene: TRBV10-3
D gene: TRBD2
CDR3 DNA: TGTGCCATCAGTATAGCGGGAGCGAACAATGAGCAGTTCTTC
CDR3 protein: CAISIAGANNEQFF

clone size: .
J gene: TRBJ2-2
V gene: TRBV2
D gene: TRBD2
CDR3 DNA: TGTGCCAGCAGTGCGACTAGCGGTAACACCGGGGAGCTGTTTTTT
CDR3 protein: CASSATSGNTGELFF

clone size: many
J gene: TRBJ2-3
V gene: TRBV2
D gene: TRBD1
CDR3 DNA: TGTGCCAGCACCGAAAGCGGCGGTGGGACAGGGGATACGCAGTATTTT
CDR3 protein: CASTESGGGTGDTQYF

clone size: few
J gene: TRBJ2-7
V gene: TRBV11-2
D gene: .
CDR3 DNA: TGTGCCAGCAGCTTGGGAGGTGGGGCCTACGAGCAGTACTTC
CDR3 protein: CASSLGGGAYEQYF

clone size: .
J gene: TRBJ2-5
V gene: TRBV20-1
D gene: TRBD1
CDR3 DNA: TGCAGTGCGCAGGGGGCGGGTGAGACCCAGTACTTC
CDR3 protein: CSAQGAGETQYF

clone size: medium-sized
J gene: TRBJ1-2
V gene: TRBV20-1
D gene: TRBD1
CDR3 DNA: TGCAGTGCTAGTGGCAGACAGGGGAGAGGCTACACCTTC
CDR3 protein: CSASGRQGRGYTF

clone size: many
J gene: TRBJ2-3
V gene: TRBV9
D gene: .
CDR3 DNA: TGTGCCAGCAGCCTCAGACCGGACCTCACAGATACGCAGTATTTT
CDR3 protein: CASSLRPDLTDTQYF

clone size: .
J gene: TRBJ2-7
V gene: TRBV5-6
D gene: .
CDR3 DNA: TGTGCCAGCAGTGGACGGTCCTACGAGCAGTACTTC
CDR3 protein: CASSGRSYEQYF

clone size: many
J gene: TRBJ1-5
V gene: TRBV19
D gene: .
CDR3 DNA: TGTGCCAGTAAAAGGACCGTGGGCAGCAATCAGCCCCAGCATTTT
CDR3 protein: CASKRTVGSNQPQHF

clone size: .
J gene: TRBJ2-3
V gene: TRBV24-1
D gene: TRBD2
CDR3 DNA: TGTGCCACCAGTGATTCATCCCTCGGGACTAGCGGAACAGATACGCAGTATTTT
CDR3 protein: CATSDSSLGTSGTDTQYF

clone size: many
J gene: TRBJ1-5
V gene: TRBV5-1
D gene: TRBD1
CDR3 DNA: TGCGCCAGCAGCTTGTCGGGACAGGTTGGTCAGCCCCAGCATTTT
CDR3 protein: CASSLSGQVGQPQHF

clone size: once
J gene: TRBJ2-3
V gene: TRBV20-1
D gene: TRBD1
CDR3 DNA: TGCAGTGCTAGCGGGACAGGGGGAACAGATACGCAGTATTTT
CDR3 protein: CSASGTGGTDTQYF

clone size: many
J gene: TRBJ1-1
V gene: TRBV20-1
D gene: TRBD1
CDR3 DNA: TGCAGGGGGGGACAGGGGACCACTGAAGCTTTCTTT
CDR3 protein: CRGGQGTTEAFF

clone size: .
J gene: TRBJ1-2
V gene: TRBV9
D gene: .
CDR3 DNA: TGTGCCAGCAGCGCCAATGATCGCTACACCTTC
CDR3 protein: CASSANDRYTF

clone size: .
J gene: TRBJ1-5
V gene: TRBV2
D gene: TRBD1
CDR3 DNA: TGTGCCAGCGACAGGGGGAGTCAGCCCCAGCATTTT
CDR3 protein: CASDRGSQPQHF

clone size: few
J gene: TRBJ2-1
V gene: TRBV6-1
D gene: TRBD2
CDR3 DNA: TGTGCCAGCAGTCCTGTCGGACTAGCGGGAGGTGAGCAGTTCTTC
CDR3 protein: CASSPVGLAGGEQFF

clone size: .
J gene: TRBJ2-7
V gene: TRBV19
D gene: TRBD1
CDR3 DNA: TGTGCCAGTAGCCCAAACAGGGGAAGGGGCTACGAGCAGTACTTC
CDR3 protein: CASSPNRGRGYEQYF

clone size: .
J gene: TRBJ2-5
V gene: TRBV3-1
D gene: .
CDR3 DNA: TGTGCCAGCAGCCAGGGGAGAAGATCGAGCCAAGAGACCCAGTACTTC
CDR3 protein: CASSQGRRSSQETQYF

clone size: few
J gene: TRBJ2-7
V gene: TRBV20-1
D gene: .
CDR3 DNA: TGCAGTGCGCACGGATCGGAGGGCGCTGCCTACGAGCAGTACTTC
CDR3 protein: CSAHGSEGAAYEQYF

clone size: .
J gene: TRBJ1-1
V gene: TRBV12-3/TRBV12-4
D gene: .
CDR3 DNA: TGTGCCAGCAGCCTAGGGGTGCAGGGGAGGACTGAAGCTTTCTTT
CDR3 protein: CASSLGVQGRTEAFF

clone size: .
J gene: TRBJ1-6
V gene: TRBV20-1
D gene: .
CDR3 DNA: TGCAGTGCTATCCGGACATTGGGTTCACCCCTCCACTTT
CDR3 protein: CSAIRTLGSPLHF

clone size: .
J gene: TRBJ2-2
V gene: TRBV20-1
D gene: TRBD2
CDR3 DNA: TGCAGTGCTGGACTAGTGGGGGCGAACACCGGGGAGCTGTTTTTT
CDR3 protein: CSAGLVGANTGELFF

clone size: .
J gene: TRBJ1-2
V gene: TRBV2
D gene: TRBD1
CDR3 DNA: TGTGCCAGCAGGACAGGGGTCGGCTATGGCTACACCTTC
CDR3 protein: CASRTGVGYGYTF

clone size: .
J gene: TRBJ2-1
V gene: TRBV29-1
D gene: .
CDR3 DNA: TGCAGCGTTGAGCCCCTCGGGGGAGGCCCCCAGGATGAGCAGTTCTTC
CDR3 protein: CSVEPLGGGPQDEQFF

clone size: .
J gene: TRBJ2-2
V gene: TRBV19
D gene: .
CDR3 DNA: TGTGCCAGTAGTCTACCCAAAGGGGAGCTGTTTTTT
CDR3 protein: CASSLPKGELFF

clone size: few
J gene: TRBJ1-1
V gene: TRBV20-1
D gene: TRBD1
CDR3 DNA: TGCAGTGCTAGAGACGGACAGGGCCATGAAGCTTTCTTT
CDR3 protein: CSARDGQGHEAFF

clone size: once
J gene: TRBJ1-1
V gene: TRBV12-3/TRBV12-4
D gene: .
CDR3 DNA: TGTGCCAGCAGCCCCGAGTTCGGGATGAACACTGAAGCTTTCTTT
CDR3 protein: CASSPEFGMNTEAFF

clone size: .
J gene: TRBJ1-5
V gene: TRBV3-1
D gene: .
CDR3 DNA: TGTGCCAGCAGCCCGACAGTCAATCAGCCCCAGCATTTT
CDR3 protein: CASSPTVNQPQHF

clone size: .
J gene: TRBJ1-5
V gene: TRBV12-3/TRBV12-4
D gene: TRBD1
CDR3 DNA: TGTGCCAGCAGTGCCGGGACAGGGGATCAGCCCCAGCATTTT
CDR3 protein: CASSAGTGDQPQHF

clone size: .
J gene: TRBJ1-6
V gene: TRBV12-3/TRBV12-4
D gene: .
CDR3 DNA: TGTGCCAGCAGTTTGTCCGGGACGGCAGTCTCACCCCTCCACTTT
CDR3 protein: CASSLSGTAVSPLHF

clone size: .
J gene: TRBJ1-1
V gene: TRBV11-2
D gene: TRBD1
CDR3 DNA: TGTGCCAGCAGCTTAGGGGGACAGGGTTTCACTGAAGCTTTCTTT
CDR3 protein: CASSLGGQGFTEAFF

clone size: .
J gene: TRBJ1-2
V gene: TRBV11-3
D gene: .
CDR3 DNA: TGTGCCAGCAGCTTAGACCATAACTATGGCTACACCTTC
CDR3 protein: CASSLDHNYGYTF

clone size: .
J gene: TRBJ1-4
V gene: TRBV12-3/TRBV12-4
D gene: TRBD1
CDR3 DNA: TGTGCCAGCAGCCGACAGGGGATTATTGAAAAACTGTTTTTT
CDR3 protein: CASSRQGIIEKLFF

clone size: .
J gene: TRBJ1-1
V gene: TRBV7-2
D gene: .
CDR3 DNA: TGTGCCAGCAGCTTAGACAGATACACTGAAGCTTTCTTT
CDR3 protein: CASSLDRYTEAFF

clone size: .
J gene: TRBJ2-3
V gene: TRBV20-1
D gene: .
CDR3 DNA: TGCAGTGCTAGAGCGGGCGCAGATACGCAGTATTTT
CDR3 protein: CSARAGADTQYF

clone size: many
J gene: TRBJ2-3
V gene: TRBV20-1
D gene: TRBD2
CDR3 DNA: TGCAGTGCTAGCGGGAGGCACATGGGCACAGATACGCAGTATTTT
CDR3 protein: CSASGRHMGTDTQYF